This TCR beta chain was profiled in a study of CD8 T cells in ankylosing spondylitis. Using quantitative 5'-RACE with molecular barcodes, the authors made TCR beta libraries. TCRdb fed the 5' RACE reads into MiXCR, producing one record per CDR3 protein. The table includes approximately 200,000 distinct CDR3 sequences, 10% to 15% detected once. Whole-study results and caveats: Reportedly, significant enrichment of disease-linked clones occurred in matched ankylosing spondylitis synovial fluid. A motif of 7 to 9 highly homologous TCR beta variants was seen as apparently characteristic of ankylosing spondylitis blood.

With 4 bases clipped from V and 6 bases from J, the junction kept 4 bases outside the gene matches. CDR1 SGHRS and CDR2 YFSETQ come from the germline V gene. The CDR3 contains 13 residues. This clonotype came up once. Its specificity is not known. The material sequenced was blood, either unsorted or a sorted T cell fraction (not recorded which). This receptor was identified in a female donor with ankylosing spondylitis or in good health (not recorded which). The chain has TRBV5-1 and TRBJ2-4; 7 bases agree with TRBD2. The CDR3 bases are TGCGCCAGCAGCGATGGACTAGGAAACATTCAGTACTTC. Encoded protein: CASSDGLGNIQYF.